This TCR beta chain was sequenced for a study of OX40 agonist ivuxolimab in advanced cancers. Study details: The patients received agonistic anti-OX40 (CD134) antibody ivuxolimab. Three patients showed partial responses: one hepatocellular carcinoma and two cutaneous melanoma cases. Findings and caveats of the study: Researchers did not establish what antigens the expanded peripheral T cells target. Clonal expansion by week 6 occurred in CD4+ and CD8+ blood T cells (at 0.1 to 3.0 mg/kg).

The assay was immunoSEQ multiplex PCR, and TCRdb's table has in-frame clones only and misses some. The data hold over 55,000 clones, with just under 90% observed a single time. CDR3 size: 15 residues. Germline CDR1 reads SGDLS; CDR2 reads YYNGEE. V was pared by 0 bases and J by 1 base, with 8 bases between. Notes on this clone: Its matching antigen is unknown.

The sequence came from an adult with an advanced solid tumor such as melanoma, head and neck, liver or kidney cancer. The rearrangement joins TRBV9 to TRBJ2-1; perhaps TRBD2 as D (6 bases). The sample was CD4+ or CD8+ T cells sorted from blood, taken in a trial of the OX40 agonist ivuxolimab. The CDR3: CASSVEEGSYNEQFF. CDR3 in DNA: TGTGCCAGCAGCGTAGAGGAGGGGTCCTACAATGAGCAGTTCTTC.